A selection of T cell receptor beta chains follows, all from one sample in a study of control samples from healthy donors and cancer patients. TCRdb's table, derived via immunoSEQ multiplex PCR, lists solely in-frame clones and lacks some. In the table there are about 130,000 clones, more than 90% of which are singletons. The sample taken for sequencing was blood. The receptors shown here come from a man between 18 and 29 years old in good health. The CDR3 runs from the conserved cysteine through the conserved F or W. Each record gives: clone size, D gene, V gene, J gene, CDR3 protein, CDR3 DNA. The D gene is left open where the match is weak. A row's size may be missing; if present it is once, few, many or a size class.

size: .; D: .; V: TRBV6-1; J: TRBJ1-1; CDR3: CASSEGRHENTEAFF; DNA: TGTGCCAGCAGTGAAGGGAGACACGAGAACACTGAAGCTTTCTTT
size: .; D: .; V: TRBV5-1; J: TRBJ2-5; CDR3: CASSLATQETQYF; DNA: TGCGCCAGCAGCCTCGCTACCCAAGAGACCCAGTACTTC
size: .; D: .; V: TRBV9; J: TRBJ2-4; CDR3: CASSVDGGGIQYF; DNA: TGTGCCAGCAGCGTAGACGGGGGAGGCATTCAGTACTTC
size: .; D: TRBD2; V: TRBV11-1; J: TRBJ2-1; CDR3: CASSKRLAGNNEQFF; DNA: TGTGCCAGCAGCAAACGACTAGCGGGGAACAATGAGCAGTTCTTC
size: .; D: TRBD1; V: TRBV19; J: TRBJ2-7; CDR3: CASSPNPRLGQGAYEQYF; DNA: TGTGCCAGTAGTCCGAATCCCCGGCTGGGACAGGGGGCCTACGAGCAGTACTTC
size: .; D: TRBD1; V: TRBV5-1; J: TRBJ1-2; CDR3: CASSWTGGEGYTF; DNA: TGCGCCAGCAGCTGGACAGGGGGCGAAGGCTACACCTTC
size: .; D: .; V: TRBV5-6; J: TRBJ1-2; CDR3: CASSLEGYYGYTF; DNA: TGTGCCAGCAGCTTGGAAGGCTACTATGGCTACACCTTC
size: .; D: TRBD1; V: TRBV9; J: TRBJ1-6; CDR3: CASSVGTGYSPLHF; DNA: TGTGCCAGCAGCGTAGGGACAGGGTATTCACCCCTCCACTTT
size: .; D: .; V: TRBV6-5; J: TRBJ2-1; CDR3: CATWGASYNEQFF; DNA: TGTGCCACCTGGGGGGCCTCCTACAATGAGCAGTTCTTC
size: .; D: .; V: TRBV19; J: TRBJ2-2; CDR3: CASSIGLDSNTGELFF; DNA: TGTGCCAGTAGTATAGGACTAGATTCGAACACCGGGGAGCTGTTTTTT
size: .; D: .; V: TRBV21-1; J: TRBJ1-5; CDR3: CASRPMWSGNQPQHF; DNA: TGTGCCAGCAGACCTATGTGGAGCGGCAATCAGCCCCAGCATTTT
size: .; D: .; V: TRBV30; J: TRBJ1-2; CDR3: CAWSRVIRRPNWHYGYTF; DNA: TGTGCCTGGAGCCGAGTGATTCGTCGACCCAATTGGCACTATGGCTACACCTTC
size: .; D: .; V: TRBV6-2/TRBV6-3; J: TRBJ1-5; CDR3: CASSWSGNQPQHF; DNA: TGTGCCAGCAGTTGGTCGGGCAATCAGCCCCAGCATTTT
size: .; D: .; V: TRBV11-2; J: TRBJ2-5; CDR3: CASSPPGSETQYF; DNA: TGTGCCAGCAGCCCCCCGGGTTCTGAGACCCAGTACTTC
size: .; D: TRBD2; V: TRBV9; J: TRBJ2-5; CDR3: CASSLGLAGGPGTQYF; DNA: TGTGCCAGCAGCCTGGGACTAGCGGGGGGGCCTGGGACCCAGTACTTC
size: .; D: TRBD2; V: TRBV28; J: TRBJ2-1; CDR3: CASSSLAGALYNEQFF; DNA: TGTGCCAGCAGTTCCCTAGCGGGGGCCTTGTACAATGAGCAGTTCTTC
size: .; D: .; V: TRBV2; J: TRBJ2-5; CDR3: CASSDITAQETQYF; DNA: TGTGCCAGCAGTGATATTACAGCCCAAGAGACCCAGTACTTC
size: once; D: .; V: TRBV6-1; J: TRBJ1-2; CDR3: CASSEEGTGHWGYTF; DNA: TGTGCCAGCAGTGAAGAAGGCACGGGACACTGGGGCTACACCTTC
size: once; D: .; V: TRBV12-3/TRBV12-4; J: TRBJ1-2; CDR3: CASAPWTNYGYTF; DNA: TGTGCCAGCGCGCCTTGGACTAACTATGGCTACACCTTC
size: .; D: .; V: TRBV23-1; J: TRBJ2-7; CDR3: CAPPGSYEQYF; DNA: TGCGCCCCACCGGGCTCCTACGAGCAGTACTTC
size: .; D: .; V: TRBV18; J: TRBJ1-5; CDR3: CASSPGQPNQPQHF; DNA: TGTGCCAGCTCACCCGGGCAGCCCAATCAGCCCCAGCATTTT
size: .; D: TRBD2; V: TRBV5-4; J: TRBJ2-3; CDR3: CASGRGGDTDTQYF; DNA: TGTGCCAGCGGGCGCGGGGGGGATACAGATACGCAGTATTTT
size: .; D: TRBD1; V: TRBV6-1; J: TRBJ2-7; CDR3: CASSEWGQGYEQYF; DNA: TGTGCCAGCAGTGAATGGGGACAGGGTTACGAGCAGTACTTC
size: .; D: .; V: TRBV18; J: TRBJ2-1; CDR3: CASSPTPGQALSYNEQFF; DNA: TGTGCCAGCTCACCAACCCCCGGGCAGGCACTCTCCTACAATGAGCAGTTCTTC
size: .; D: .; V: TRBV7-6; J: TRBJ1-5; CDR3: CASSLNPNQPQHF; DNA: TGTGCCAGCAGCTTAAATCCCAATCAGCCCCAGCATTTT
size: .; D: TRBD2; V: TRBV6-6; J: TRBJ2-2; CDR3: CAARGGVDTGELFF; DNA: TGTGCCGCCCGGGGGGGGGTTGACACCGGGGAGCTGTTTTTT
size: .; D: .; V: TRBV5-1; J: TRBJ1-1; CDR3: CASSLAEGILNTEAFF; DNA: TGCGCCAGCAGCTTGGCAGAGGGTATCTTGAACACTGAAGCTTTCTTT
size: .; D: .; V: TRBV6-1; J: TRBJ2-7; CDR3: CASSEYLRGMNYEQYF; DNA: TGTGCCAGCAGTGAATATCTCCGGGGAATGAACTACGAGCAGTACTTC
size: few; D: TRBD2; V: TRBV9; J: TRBJ2-5; CDR3: CASSGSGGAGETQYF; DNA: TGTGCCAGCAGCGGTAGCGGGGGGGCCGGGGAGACCCAGTACTTC
size: .; D: TRBD2; V: TRBV5-5; J: TRBJ2-3; CDR3: CASSTGGSTDTQYF; DNA: TGTGCCAGCAGCACGGGGGGTAGCACAGATACGCAGTATTTT
size: .; D: .; V: TRBV5-4; J: TRBJ1-2; CDR3: CASSLVTANYGYTF; DNA: TGTGCCAGCAGCTTGGTAACGGCTAACTATGGCTACACCTTC
size: .; D: TRBD1; V: TRBV25-1; J: TRBJ1-2; CDR3: CASSDRTGGHYGYTF; DNA: TGTGCCAGCAGTGACCGGACAGGGGGGCACTATGGCTACACCTTC